The 5 T cell receptor beta chains listed next were all sequenced from one sample in a study of T cells in Graves' hyperthyroidism and ophthalmopathy. Researchers amplified the TCR beta CDR3 regions from RNA transcripts. Initially, a first-round RT-PCR of the TCR CDR3 employed the HTBI primer set. TCRdb re-called the multiplex PCR reads with MiXCR, one entry per CDR3 protein. The sample has about 700,000 distinct CDR3 sequences; approximately 15% are singletons. Sequenced sample: blood. The origin of the receptors is a woman aged 18-29 years with Graves' hyperthyroidism.

Only a few counts were recorded for this clonotype. Written as DNA, the CDR3 is TGTGCCAGTAGTGCCTTTCCGGGAGCGGGAGTCTACAATGAGCAGTTCTTC. This codes for CASSAFPGAGVYNEQFF. The V call is TRBV19, the J call TRBJ2-1; TRBD2 matches 8 bases. Germline loops: CDR1 LNHDA, CDR2 SQIVND (reference sequence). Trimming took 5 bases from V and 3 from J; bases not matched to a gene: 12. CDR3 size: 17 residues.

This clonotype came up many times. This chain uses TRBV28 with TRBJ2-7, with TRBD1 matching 10 bases. The CDR3 length is 16 residues. With 2 bases clipped from V and 5 bases from J, the junction kept 9 bases outside the gene matches. Germline CDR1 MDHEN, CDR2 SYDVKM. The CDR3 region is CASSLDFGTGANEQYF. CDR3 DNA: TGTGCCAGCAGTTTAGACTTTGGGACAGGGGCCAACGAGCAGTACTTC.

This clonotype was counted ten times or more. The rearrangement links TRBV7-9 to TRBJ2-7; possibly TRBD2 for D (6 bases). The CDR3 runs to 14 residues. Trimming removed 4 bases at V and 1 base at J, with 11 bases between. The germline V gene has CDR1 SEHNR and CDR2 FQNEAQ (reference sequence). CDR3 amino acids: CASSSGLQSYEQYF. CDR3 sequence (DNA): TGTGCCAGCAGCTCGGGACTCCAATCCTACGAGCAGTACTTC. The full variable domain, in which reference TRBV7-9 and TRBJ2-7 provide the parts outside the CDR3, is DTGVSQNPRHKITKRGQNVTFRCDPISEHNRLYWYRQTLGQGPEFLTYFQNEAQLEKSRLLSDRFSAERPKGSFSTLEIQRTEQGDSAMYLCASSSGLQSYEQYFGPGTRLTVT.

This chain uses TRBV13 with TRBJ2-2; 9 positions match TRBD1. The length of the CDR3 is 16 residues. Germline values: CDR1 PRHDT, CDR2 FYEKMQ (reference sequence). V lost 1 base, J lost 7 bases, and 7 bases stayed unmatched. The CDR3, as DNA: TGTGCCAGCAGCTTAGTCGGACAGGGGAATGGCGGGGAGCTGTTTTTT. Translation gives CASSLVGQGNGGELFF.

This clonotype occurred a few times. The V call is TRBV27, the J call TRBJ2-2, with 9 nucleotides matching TRBD2. Germline CDR1 reads MNHEY; CDR2 reads SMNVEV (reference sequence). V lost 1 base, J lost 5 bases, and 2 bases stayed unmatched. This CDR3 spans 15 amino acids. In DNA form, the CDR3 reads TGTGCCAGCAGTTTATGGCTAGCGGGAACCGGGGAGCTGTTTTTT. Translating gives CASSLWLAGTGELFF.